A selection of T cell receptor beta chains follows, all from one sample in a study of blood T cell repertoires in COVID-19. Clones were sequenced by immunoSEQ multiplex PCR, and TCRdb holds only the in-frame ones, with some missing. The sample carries 80,000 to 100,000 clones, 80% recorded once. Sequencing was done on a sample of peripheral blood. These receptors came from an older woman with acute or convalescent COVID-19. Both conserved end residues are part of each CDR3. The D gene is left open where the match is weak. Only part of the rows carry a size: once, few, many, or a class if the clone is expanded.

d_call	cdr3_length	clone_size	j_call	v_call	cdr3_aa	cdr3_nt
TRBD2	15	.	TRBJ2-5	TRBV20-1	CSASKLAGVGETQYF	TGCAGTGCTAGTAAACTAGCGGGAGTTGGAGAGACCCAGTACTTC
.	15	.	TRBJ1-1	TRBV7-6	CASSLAQNMNTEAFF	TGTGCCAGCAGCTTAGCCCAGAACATGAACACTGAAGCTTTCTTT
.	14	.	TRBJ2-7	TRBV4-3	CASSQDWGRREQYF	TGCGCCAGCAGCCAAGATTGGGGGAGGCGCGAGCAGTACTTC
.	14	.	TRBJ1-5	TRBV20-1	CSASRPGGSQPQHF	TGCAGTGCTAGTCGTCCCGGGGGGAGTCAGCCCCAGCATTTT
TRBD2	12	.	TRBJ2-1	TRBV6-5	CASSWGGNEQFF	TGTGCCAGCAGCTGGGGGGGGAATGAGCAGTTCTTC
TRBD1	16	.	TRBJ1-2	TRBV5-1	CASRTGTGASNYGYTF	TGCGCCAGCAGGACCGGGACAGGGGCGTCTAACTATGGCTACACCTTC
TRBD2	18	.	TRBJ2-2	TRBV3-1/TRBV3-2	CASSQATGGLFFTGELFF	TGTGCCAGCAGCCAGGCCACGGGAGGGCTTTTCTTCACCGGGGAGCTGTTTTTT
TRBD1	15	.	TRBJ2-4	TRBV9	CASSAGQGAGNIQYF	TGTGCCAGCAGCGCCGGACAGGGGGCAGGAAACATTCAGTACTTC
.	13	.	TRBJ1-3	TRBV7-3	CASSRGTGNTIYF	TGTGCCAGCAGCCGGGGAACTGGAAACACCATATATTTT
TRBD1	14	.	TRBJ1-1	TRBV9	CASSPHPGGTEAFF	TGTGCCAGCAGCCCCCATCCAGGGGGCACTGAAGCTTTCTTT
TRBD2	15	once	TRBJ2-1	TRBV7-8	CASSPDLAGGREQFF	TGTGCCAGCAGCCCGGACCTAGCGGGAGGGCGTGAGCAGTTCTTC
TRBD1	15	few	TRBJ2-1	TRBV2	CASSATGGPYNEQFF	TGTGCCAGCAGCGCTACAGGGGGTCCCTACAATGAGCAGTTCTTC
TRBD1	15	.	TRBJ2-2	TRBV5-1	CASSLATGGTGELFF	TGCGCCAGCAGCTTGGCTACAGGGGGCACCGGGGAGCTGTTTTTT
.	13	.	TRBJ2-3	TRBV5-1	CASRKGATDTQYF	TGCGCCAGCAGAAAAGGGGCGACGGATACGCAGTATTTT
.	14	.	TRBJ1-1	TRBV4-2	CASSQERQGTEAFF	TGTGCCAGCAGCCAAGAACGCCAGGGAACTGAAGCTTTCTTT
.	15	.	TRBJ2-2	TRBV24-1	CATSDPKNMYGELFF	TGTGCCACCAGTGACCCAAAAAACATGTACGGGGAGCTGTTTTTT
.	14	.	TRBJ1-6	TRBV6-5	CASRAQGWNSPLHF	TGTGCCAGCAGGGCACAGGGATGGAATTCACCCCTCCACTTT
.	15	.	TRBJ1-4	TRBV7-8	CASSLVRGSGEKLFF	TGTGCCAGCAGCTTAGTAAGGGGGTCAGGGGAAAAACTGTTTTTT
.	14	.	TRBJ1-2	TRBV2	CASSATALKYGYTF	TGTGCCAGCAGTGCGACAGCCTTGAAATATGGCTACACCTTC
TRBD2	15	.	TRBJ2-5	TRBV20-1	CSASPSGGLEETQYF	TGCAGTGCTAGTCCTAGCGGGGGGTTGGAAGAGACCCAGTACTTC
.	15	.	TRBJ2-2	TRBV4-2	CASSQDIRVGGELFF	TGTGCCAGCAGCCAAGATATCAGGGTTGGCGGGGAGCTGTTTTTT
.	19	.	TRBJ2-1	TRBV7-9	CASSLVMGPGNSPYNEQFF	TGTGCCAGCAGCTTAGTCATGGGGCCAGGCAATTCCCCATACAATGAGCAGTTCTTC
TRBD1	15	.	TRBJ1-4	TRBV3-1/TRBV3-2	CASSQGTGANEKLFF	TGTGCCAGCAGCCAAGGGACAGGGGCGAATGAAAAACTGTTTTTT
TRBD1	14	.	TRBJ1-3	TRBV10-2	CASEDRASGNTIYF	TGCGCCAGCGAGGACAGGGCCTCTGGAAACACCATATATTTT
.	16	few	TRBJ1-5	TRBV19	CASSKTGQTSNQPQHF	TGTGCCAGTTCTAAAACCGGACAGACAAGCAATCAGCCCCAGCATTTT
.	14	once	TRBJ2-2	TRBV7-9	CASSSTRNTGELFF	TGTGCCAGCAGCTCGACTAGGAACACCGGGGAGCTGTTTTTT
TRBD1	15	.	TRBJ2-7	TRBV4-2	CASSTRDRRDYEQYF	TGTGCCAGCAGCACCCGGGACAGGAGAGACTACGAGCAGTACTTC
.	13	once	TRBJ1-3	TRBV12-3/TRBV12-4	CASSLQGLVTIYF	TGTGCCAGCAGTTTACAGGGGCTGGTCACCATATATTTT
TRBD1	13	.	TRBJ2-7	TRBV30	CAHETGSPYEQYF	TGTGCCCACGAGACAGGGTCTCCGTACGAGCAGTACTTC
.	13	.	TRBJ2-7	TRBV5-4	CASSYWHGYEQYF	TGTGCCAGCAGTTATTGGCATGGTTACGAGCAGTACTTC
TRBD1	14	.	TRBJ1-2	TRBV7-2	CASSHRGLDYGYTF	TGTGCCAGCAGCCACAGGGGTTTAGACTATGGCTACACCTTC
TRBD2	15	.	TRBJ2-1	TRBV7-2	CASSWSGGYYNEQFF	TGTGCCAGCAGCTGGAGCGGGGGGTATTACAATGAGCAGTTCTTC
TRBD1	15	.	TRBJ1-5	TRBV30	CAWSVGTGFNQPQHF	TGTGCCTGGAGTGTGGGGACAGGGTTCAATCAGCCCCAGCATTTT
.	14	.	TRBJ1-2	TRBV7-3	CASSPNPGRGGYTF	TGTGCCAGCAGCCCAAACCCGGGCAGGGGTGGCTACACCTTC
.	13	.	TRBJ1-1	TRBV19	CASSQVRGSEAFF	TGTGCCAGTAGTCAGGTCAGAGGGTCTGAAGCTTTCTTT
.	14	.	TRBJ2-7	TRBV14	CASSQAAGLREQYF	TGTGCCAGCAGCCAGGCGGCGGGTTTAAGAGAGCAGTACTTC
TRBD1	15	once	TRBJ1-4	TRBV4-3	CASSHGTATNEKLFF	TGCGCCAGCAGCCACGGGACAGCAACTAATGAAAAACTGTTTTTT
.	16	.	TRBJ2-3	TRBV5-4	CASSPPGVTATDTQYF	TGTGCCAGCAGCCCCCCGGGGGTGACAGCCACAGATACGCAGTATTTT
TRBD2	17	.	TRBJ2-3	TRBV19	CASSARLAGALPDTQYF	TGTGCCAGTAGTGCGCGACTAGCGGGGGCCCTCCCAGATACGCAGTATTTT
TRBD1	16	.	TRBJ1-2	TRBV25-1	CASSEYKAGGAQGYTF	TGTGCCAGCAGTGAATATAAGGCAGGGGGCGCACAGGGCTACACCTTC
.	13	once	TRBJ2-2	TRBV5-4	CAGSYKLAGELFF	TGTGCCGGCAGCTACAAACTAGCTGGGGAGCTGTTTTTT
.	15	.	TRBJ1-4	TRBV27	CASSFGQHPSEKLFF	TGTGCCAGCAGTTTTGGACAACACCCTTCGGAAAAACTGTTTTTT
TRBD2	15	.	TRBJ2-2	TRBV6-5	CASKGSGTNTGELFF	TGTGCCAGCAAGGGGAGCGGGACGAACACCGGGGAGCTGTTTTTT
TRBD2	14	.	TRBJ2-5	TRBV6-2/TRBV6-3	CASSLAGPRKGQYF	TGTGCCAGCAGTCTAGCGGGTCCTAGGAAGGGCCAGTACTTC
.	16	once	TRBJ1-6	TRBV6-1	CASSEAPGLRNSPLHF	TGTGCCAGCAGTGAAGCCCCGGGACTGAGAAATTCACCCCTCCACTTT
.	13	few	TRBJ2-7	TRBV3-1/TRBV3-2	CASSQALGDGQYF	TGTGCCAGCAGCCAAGCTCTAGGGGATGGGCAGTACTTC
.	15	.	TRBJ1-5	TRBV6-5	CASRGALGGNQPQHF	TGTGCCAGCAGGGGAGCGCTCGGGGGGAATCAGCCCCAGCATTTT
.	12	few	TRBJ1-1	TRBV28	CASSFGQAEAFF	TGTGCCAGCAGTTTTGGGCAGGCTGAAGCTTTCTTT
.	13	.	TRBJ2-1	TRBV5-1	CASSFGLGDEQFF	TGCGCCAGCAGCTTTGGCCTAGGGGATGAGCAGTTCTTC
TRBD2	15	.	TRBJ2-1	TRBV30	CAWSPRLAGGHEQFF	TGTGCCTGGAGTCCCCGACTAGCGGGGGGGCATGAGCAGTTCTTC
TRBD1	16	.	TRBJ2-4	TRBV3-1/TRBV3-2	CASSQRDRLLKDIQYF	TGTGCCAGCAGCCAACGGGACAGGCTCTTAAAGGACATTCAGTACTTC
TRBD2	16	.	TRBJ2-3	TRBV15	CATSRDPAGSTDTQYF	TGTGCCACCAGCAGAGATCCAGCGGGGTCCACAGATACGCAGTATTTT
TRBD1	12	.	TRBJ2-7	TRBV19	CASRGTDYEQYF	TGTGCCAGTAGGGGGACAGACTACGAGCAGTACTTC